The 7 T cell receptor beta chains presented below share a single source sample, sequenced in a study of cytomegalovirus exposure and HLA in healthy donors. The protocol was immunoSEQ multiplex PCR, while the TCRdb copy is restricted to in-frame clones and leaves out a portion. The sample carries 300,000 to 350,000 clones, nearly 90% recorded once. The sequencing input was PBMCs. The receptor source for this set is a man in his thirties or forties in good health and CMV-seronegative.

The rearrangement joins TRBV18 to TRBJ1-1, with a tentative D call TRBD1 (6 bases). Looked up from germline, CDR1 is KGHSH and CDR2 is LQKENI. The CDR3 extends over 15 amino acids. Trimming removed 0 bases from V and 0 bases from J, with 8 bases in between. The CDR3 sequence is CASSPPGGLNTEAFF. CDR3 in DNA: TGTGCCAGCTCACCACCTGGGGGCCTGAACACTGAAGCTTTCTTT. Full variable domain (outside the CDR3, taken from reference TRBV18 and TRBJ1-1): NAGVMQNPRHLVRRRGQEARLRCSPMKGHSHVYWYRQLPEEGLKFMVYLQKENIIDESGMPKERFSAEFPKEGPSILRIQQVVRGDSAAYFCASSPPGGLNTEAFFGQGTRLTVV.

In this sample, this clone turned up once. This chain connects TRBV4-3 to TRBJ2-5; possible D gene TRBD2, 6 bases. V lost 2 bases and J 5 bases, leaving 21 bases between the germline ends. The V gene's germline CDR1 is LGHNA and CDR2 YSLEER. The CDR3 is made up of 17 amino acids. The chain's CDR3 is CASSQFPGGGGAETQYF. Written as DNA, the CDR3 is TGCGCCAGCAGCCAATTTCCCGGCGGAGGAGGGGCGGAGACCCAGTACTTC.

This sequence joins TRBV2 and TRBJ2-5, with D possibly TRBD2 on 6 matching bases. With 6 bases removed from V and 2 bases from J, the gap between germline ends came to 10 bases. Germline-derived CDR1 and CDR2 are SNHLY and FYNNEI. The CDR3 is made up of 13 amino acids. The DNA of the CDR3 is TGTGCCAGCAGAGTTAGCGGACAAGAGACCCAGTACTTC. Translated: CASRVSGQETQYF.

This clone was counted a single time. The chain is built from TRBV4-1 and TRBJ1-4, with D hard to call. The CDR3 totals 18 residues. Germline V gives CDR1 MGHRA, CDR2 YSYEKL. Trimming shortened V by 0 bases and J by 5 bases, and 19 bases separated the two germline ends. CDR3 nucleotide sequence: TGCGCCAGCAGCCAAGAACGTCGGTTTGGGCAGATAAATGAAAAACTGTTTTTT. As protein: CASSQERRFGQINEKLFF.

This chain joins TRBV5-1 and TRBJ1-1; D is undetermined. The CDR3 is 11 amino acids. Germline V gives CDR1 SGHRS, CDR2 YFSETQ. Trimming took off 4 bases at V and 7 bases at J, with 8 bases between the two ends. CDR3 bases: TGCGCCAGCAGCCTAGACGGTGAAGCTTTCTTT. This sequence encodes CASSLDGEAFF.

The V gene is TRBV13, the J gene TRBJ2-7; 9 nucleotides agree with TRBD1. Germline CDR1 reads PRHDT; CDR2 reads FYEKMQ (reference sequence). This CDR3 is built from 15 residues. V gave up 6 bases and J gave up 3 bases; unmatched junction bases: 9. In DNA, the CDR3 is TGTGCCAGCAGTTCCCCGGGACAGGGTGACTACGAGCAGTACTTC. It is translated as CASSSPGQGDYEQYF.

The chain has TRBV6-1 and TRBJ1-2, with D tentatively TRBD1 (6 bases). Germline V lookup: CDR1 MNHNS, CDR2 SASEGT. Trimming stripped 10 bases from V and 3 bases from J, with 12 bases between. This CDR3 region has 12 residues. Here the CDR3 reads CAIPGTYYGYTF. The CDR3 nucleotides read TGTGCCATCCCCGGGACATACTATGGCTACACCTTC.